The T cell receptor (beta chain) described here comes from a study of cytomegalovirus exposure and HLA in healthy donors. Study overall: Previous work identified roughly 110 million unique TCR beta sequences from roughly 170 million T cells. Study-wide results and caveats: Testing in vitro showed a few CMV-associated chains specific for CMV antigens. A missense DCLRE1C variant was associated with V- and J-gene trimming of TCR beta chains in a later analysis, and an independent cohort replicated the association.

Donors likely had unrecorded immune exposures despite being nominally healthy when sampled. With regard to this clone: The antigen remains undetermined.

With 1 base clipped from V and 0 bases from J, the junction kept 12 bases outside the gene matches. The CDR3 has 18 amino acids. Germline CDR1 and CDR2: SGHRS and YFSETQ. The PCR made use of 60 Vbeta and 13 Jbeta primers. The protocol was immunoSEQ multiplex PCR, while the TCRdb copy is restricted to in-frame clones and leaves out a portion. The sample yields about 99,000 clones, approximately 70% seen once. The specimen sequenced was PBMCs. The sequence derives from a woman aged 45 to 65 in good health and CMV-seronegative. The chain uses TRBV5-1 and TRBJ2-7, with 8 bases matching TRBD2. CDR3 DNA sequence: TGCGCCAGCAGCTTGCTTCCGCCACTAGCGGCGAGCTCCTACGAGCAGTACTTC. The encoded protein is CASSLLPPLAASSYEQYF.